This T cell receptor (beta chain) was sequenced during a study of cytomegalovirus exposure and HLA in healthy donors. At the level of the study: Caucasian-associated ancestry cluster membership applied to under 85% of approximately 420 genotyped donors. Study-wide points: For TCR beta chains, V- and J-gene trimming was later linked to a missense DCLRE1C variant.

As for this clone: The antigen is undetermined.

The PCR contained 60 Vbeta and 13 Jbeta primers. The assay was immunoSEQ multiplex PCR, and TCRdb's table has in-frame clones only and misses some. The data contain about 160,000 clones, roughly four fifths of them seen just once; the ten biggest clones take up about 0.89%. The germline gives CDR1 LNHDA, CDR2 SQIVND (reference sequence). V shed 4 bases and J shed 2 bases, with 12 bases lying between them. The CDR3 runs to 14 residues. The TCR originated in a girl aged 2 to 9 in good health and CMV-seropositive. The sample taken for sequencing was PBMCs. The chain combines TRBV19 with TRBJ2-7; D is unresolved. CDR3 region: CASSTRMSTYEQYF. For the CDR3, the DNA is TGTGCCAGTAGTACCCGCATGAGTACCTACGAGCAGTACTTC.